The 12 T cell receptor beta chains in this list originate from one sample, sequenced in a study of T cells in Graves' hyperthyroidism and ophthalmopathy. There were TCR beta CDR3 regions amplified from RNA transcripts. An initial round of RT-PCR targeting the TCR CDR3 relied on the HTBI primer set. Using its own MiXCR run on the multiplex PCR reads, TCRdb lists one record per CDR3 protein. The sample yields more than 300,000 distinct CDR3 sequences, more than 14% seen once. Sequencing was performed on blood. These receptors came from a woman aged 25 to 39 with Graves' ophthalmopathy.

With regard to this clonotype: A much bigger clone sits one base away, suggesting this may be a read error. This chain uses TRBV29-1 with TRBJ2-1, with D perhaps TRBD1 (6 bases). The assigned J gene may be wrong: the sequence end matches TRBJ2-7 better. The CDR3 runs to 15 residues. Germline CDR1 SQVTM, CDR2 ANQGSEA. The CDR3 nucleotides are TGCAGCGTTGAGGCACCAGGGGCCCGGGGCAATGAGCAGTACTTC. Its protein is CSVEAPGARGNEQYF.

At least ten counts were recorded for this clonotype. This chain links TRBV7-8 with TRBJ1-4; TRBD1 aligns across 9 bases. The germline V gene encodes CDR1 SGHVS and CDR2 FQNEAQ. This CDR3 is 16 amino acids long. Trimming cost V 5 bases and J 7 bases; bases outside gene matches: 11. Here the CDR3 reads CASSPTGTGSGEKLFF. The CDR3 DNA reads as TGTGCCAGCAGCCCAACAGGGACAGGGAGTGGTGAAAAACTGTTTTTT.

This clonotype was observed a few times. This sequence joins TRBV7-2 and TRBJ2-6; 15 nucleotides agree with TRBD2. CDR1 and CDR2 from the germline V gene are SGHTA and FQGNSA. V dropped 4 bases and J dropped 2; count of bases not matched to a gene: 12. This CDR3 has 21 amino acids. This chain's CDR3 is CASSYLRTSGGAVTGANVLTF. CDR3 in DNA: TGTGCCAGCAGCTACCTTAGGACTAGCGGGGGGGCCGTTACTGGGGCCAACGTCCTGACTTTC. Complete variable domain (other parts from reference TRBV7-2 and TRBJ2-6): GAGVSQSPSNKVTEKGKDVELRCDPISGHTALYWYRQSLGQGLEFLIYFQGNSAPDKSGLPSDRFSAERTGGSVSTLTIQRTQQEDSAVYLCASSYLRTSGGAVTGANVLTFGAGSRLTVL.

Regarding this clonotype: The DNA is omitted, as the CDR3 cannot be located on it reliably, and the CDR3 follows TCRdb's listing. V and J are TRBV15 and TRBJ1-1. Termini included, the CDR3 measures 16 amino acids. CDR1 is LNHNV and CDR2 is YYDKDF in the germline V gene (reference sequence). This CDR3 reads CATSNWFGRGTTEASF.

This clonotype was counted many times. V gene TRBV27 combines with J gene TRBJ2-4; no firm D call. This CDR3 has 15 residues. Germline assignment: CDR1 MNHEY and CDR2 SMNVEV (reference sequence). Trimming pared 4 bases from V and 1 base from J, leaving 11 bases between. The CDR3 region is CASSSTPSAKNIQYF. The CDR3 DNA reads TGTGCCAGCAGTTCGACCCCGTCGGCCAAAAACATTCAGTACTTC.

Only a few counts were recorded for this clonotype. V gene TRBV7-9 combines with J gene TRBJ1-2; 9 positions match TRBD1. The germline CDR1 and CDR2 sequences are SEHNR and FQNEAQ (reference sequence). V shed 5 bases and J 7 bases; nucleotides not matched to a gene: 8. The CDR3 has 14 residues. The CDR3 DNA is TGTGCCAGCAGCCCCCCGGACAGGGGCGGTGGCTACACCTTC. Amino acid sequence: CASSPPDRGGGYTF.

This clonotype has a count of ten or more. The genes are TRBV6-1 and TRBJ1-4, with D unresolved. The CDR3 covers 14 residues. Trimming cost V 4 bases and J 8 bases, with 14 bases left between them. Germline values: CDR1 MNHNS, CDR2 SASEGT. CDR3 loop: CASSVTRLREKLFF. The CDR3 DNA reads as TGTGCCAGCAGTGTAACACGGCTACGGGAAAAACTGTTTTTT.

This clonotype has at least ten counts. The chain employs TRBV11-1 and TRBJ2-7, with D unclear. Per germline, CDR1 SGHAT and CDR2 FQDESV (reference sequence). The CDR3 is made up of 13 amino acids. The V end was cut by 5 bases, the J end by 3 bases, with 11 bases between. CDR3 in amino acids: CASSPGTVYEQYF. DNA for the CDR3: TGTGCCAGCAGCCCCGGTACTGTCTACGAGCAGTACTTC.

This chain uses TRBV6-1 with TRBJ1-5; 7 bases align to TRBD1. The germline V gene has CDR1 MNHNS and CDR2 SASEGT. V was pared by 3 bases and J by 3 bases, with 5 bases of the junction left unmatched. The CDR3 is 15 residues long. The CDR3 DNA follows: TGTGCCAGCAGTGAGCCGGGACAGCCCAATCAGCCCCAGCATTTT. Its protein product is CASSEPGQPNQPQHF.

Many counts were recorded for this clonotype. J is TRBJ2-1 and V is TRBV11-3; the D gene could be TRBD1 or TRBD2 (6 bases each). V was shortened by 1 base and J by 1 base, with 23 bases between the two germline ends. CDR1 and CDR2 from the germline V gene are SGHNT and YENEEA. The CDR3 sequence is 20 residues long. CDR3 DNA: TGTGCCAGCAGCTTAGGTCTGGGGGGCGGCTTCCCAATTTCCTACAATGAGCAGTTCTTC. Protein: CASSLGLGGGFPISYNEQFF.

There are many counts of this clonotype. The rearrangement links TRBV6-2 or TRBV6-3 to TRBJ2-1; no clear D gene. This CDR3 region has 16 residues. V dropped 0 bases and J dropped 2 bases, with 11 bases sitting between them. Per germline, CDR1 MNHEY and CDR2 SVGEGT. The CDR3 region is CASSYSTSRTYNEQFF. Here the CDR3 DNA reads TGTGCCAGCAGTTACTCTACTTCCAGAACCTACAATGAGCAGTTCTTC.

This clonotype was detected only a few times. This chain's CDR3 is CASSPPGGGVLGEQYF. The CDR3 coding sequence is TGCGCCAGCAGCCCGCCAGGAGGGGGAGTTTTGGGCGAGCAGTACTTC. The rearrangement links TRBV5-1 to TRBJ2-7, with D perhaps matching TRBD1 or TRBD2 (6 bases each). This CDR3 region has 16 residues. Trimming removed 4 bases at V and 6 bases at J, with 23 bases between. Germline V gene lookup returns CDR1 SGHRS and CDR2 YFSETQ.